The text below deals with one T cell receptor (beta chain). As yet, its antigen is unknown. This sample was included in a study of cytomegalovirus exposure and HLA in healthy donors. Per germline, CDR1 LNHDA and CDR2 SQIVND (reference sequence). V lost 6 bases and J lost 5, with 4 bases in between. The CDR3 spans 11 residues. The PCR had 60 Vbeta and 13 Jbeta primers. Only in-frame clones appear in the TCRdb table, and some are missing; sequencing was by immunoSEQ multiplex PCR. The data show about 200,000 clones, 60% to 80% seen once. General study findings and limits: The majority of CMV-associated TCR beta chains were reported as apparently HLA-restricted in a later analysis. A later look showed TCR association rates differing by HLA locus, highest for DRB1 and lowest for HLA-C.

This clonotype was obtained from a man aged 18-30 years in good health and CMV-seronegative. The chain uses TRBV19 and TRBJ1-4, with D hard to call. Sequencing used PBMCs. The CDR3 protein is CASRRNEKLFF. In DNA form, the CDR3 reads TGTGCCAGTAGGAGAAATGAAAAACTGTTTTTT.